The following is a T cell receptor beta chain sequence with its context. Antigen: not known. Both 60 Vbeta primers and 13 Jbeta primers went into the PCR. TCRdb's copy holds only in-frame clones and misses some; the assay was immunoSEQ multiplex PCR. The data contain about 55,000 clones, around four fifths of them singletons. Trimming stripped 5 bases from V and 4 bases from J, with 11 bases between. Germline V lookup: CDR1 MNHEY, CDR2 SMNVEV (reference sequence). This CDR3 has 13 residues. This specimen comes from a study of cytomegalovirus exposure and HLA in healthy donors. Study results and caveats: Immune exposure information comprised only CMV serostatus.

Sequencing was carried out using PBMCs. The genes are TRBV27 and TRBJ1-1; D not certain. This clonotype was sampled from a man aged 25-45 years in good health and CMV-seronegative. The CDR3 DNA sequence: TGTGCCAGCAGTCCCCAGGTGACCACTGAAGCTTTCTTT. This codes for CASSPQVTTEAFF.